This TCR beta chain was sequenced in a study of blood T cells in healthy people across ages. Study observations and caveats: Researchers deemed the diversity estimates from one million T cells underestimates.

A word on this clonotype: Its target is unknown. Since a much larger clone is just one base distant, this may be a read error.

The second PCR ran about 7 to 12 cycles with a sample-barcoded 5' primer and J-beta primers. A minimum of 2.5 million CDR3-containing paired-end reads was obtained for each sample. TCRdb re-called the 5' RACE reads with MiXCR, one entry per CDR3 protein. The data contain around 2 million distinct CDR3 sequences, around 42% of them singletons. V was pared by 5 bases and J by 3 bases, with 16 bases of the junction left unmatched. The CDR3 loop spans 18 amino acids. The TCR sequence derives from a human donor in good health. Material for sequencing was blood. This rearrangement joins TRBV12-3 or TRBV12-4 to TRBJ1-1; 9 nucleotides line up with TRBD1. CDR3 DNA sequence: TGTGCCAGCAGTCCGACGGGACAGGGTTTACGGATGGACACTGAAGCTTTCTTT. It encodes CASSPTGQGLRMDTEAFF.